The next 32 T cell receptor beta chains were all read from a single sample in a study of CD8+ T cells in alopecia areata. Following RNA extraction, reverse transcription yielded cDNA that acted as the sequencing template. Sequenced by immunoSEQ multiplex PCR; TCRdb stores in-frame clones only, minus some. The sample yields 45,000 to 60,000 clones, approximately 96% seen once. Sequencing was performed on CD8+ T cells sorted from blood, taken at week 0. Source of these receptors: a human donor with alopecia areata.

This rearrangement joins TRBV29-1 to TRBJ2-7, with a tentative D call TRBD1 (5 bases). Trimming removed 2 bases at V and 6 bases at J, with 17 bases between. The germline V gene has CDR1 SQVTM and CDR2 ANQGSEA. The CDR3 runs 14 residues. In DNA, the CDR3 is TGCAGCGTTGAAAAAGGAACAGGATGGGGCGAGCAGTACTTC. Translated, it gives CSVEKGTGWGEQYF.

This sequence joins TRBV2 and TRBJ2-1, with 12 bases identical to TRBD2. The CDR3 has 16 amino acids. J gave up 2 bases and V 5 bases, and 4 bases lay outside the gene matches. Germline CDR1 is SNHLY and CDR2 is FYNNEI. The CDR3 nucleotides read TGTGCCAGCAGTCTACTAGCGGGGGGAACCTACAATGAGCAGTTCTTC. Protein product: CASSLLAGGTYNEQFF.

The V call is TRBV15, the J call TRBJ2-1; 7 bases align to TRBD2. The CDR3 is 15 residues long. Germline lookup yields CDR1 LNHNV and CDR2 YYDKDF (reference sequence). V shed 5 bases and J 4 bases; nucleotides not matched to a gene: 8. The CDR3 DNA follows: TGTGCCACCAGCCCAGACGTGGGGGGGTACAATGAGCAGTTCTTC. This translates into CATSPDVGGYNEQFF.

The J gene is TRBJ2-7, the V gene TRBV7-9; TRBD1 matches 10 bases. The CDR3 totals 15 residues. Germline CDR1 is SEHNR and CDR2 is FQNEAQ (reference sequence). Trimming took 1 base from V and 2 from J; bases not matched to a gene: 2. CDR3 sequence reads: CASSLDGQGAYEQYF. CDR3 nucleotides: TGTGCCAGCAGCTTAGACGGACAGGGGGCCTACGAGCAGTACTTC.

J is TRBJ2-7 and V is TRBV7-9; 8 bases line up with TRBD2. Germline CDR1 and CDR2: SEHNR and FQNEAQ (reference sequence). The CDR3 runs 15 residues. V was clipped by 2 bases and J by 3 bases; unmatched bases: 6. Here the CDR3 DNA reads TGTGCCAGCAGCTTATTGGGACTAGGAATCTACGAGCAGTACTTC. As protein: CASSLLGLGIYEQYF.

The genes are TRBV4-3 and TRBJ2-7; D unresolved. V was cut by 1 base and J by 0 bases, with 7 bases left in between. Germline values: CDR1 LGHNA, CDR2 YSLEER. The CDR3 is 14 residues long. The CDR3 DNA is TGCGCCAGCAGCCAAGGAGCCGGCTCCTACGAGCAGTACTTC. This encodes CASSQGAGSYEQYF.

CDR3 protein: CASSQVGLAGARRDTQYF. The CDR3 DNA is TGTGCCAGCAGCCAAGTGGGACTAGCGGGGGCAAGGAGAGATACGCAGTATTTT. The chain employs TRBV4-2 and TRBJ2-3; 14 positions match TRBD2. Per germline, CDR1 LGHNA and CDR2 YNFKEQ. The CDR3 is 18 residues long. V was clipped by 1 base and J by 5 bases; unmatched bases: 8.

The chain employs TRBV7-9 and TRBJ1-1; TRBD1 matches 10 bases. With V trimmed by 5 bases and J by 7 bases, 13 bases remained unmatched. The CDR3 is 16 residues long. Germline loops: CDR1 SEHNR, CDR2 FQNEAQ (reference sequence). The CDR3 loop is CASSRPGTGALFEAFF. The CDR3 region has the DNA TGTGCCAGCAGCCGTCCCGGGACAGGGGCCCTATTTGAAGCTTTCTTT.

This clone appeared a single time. This rearrangement joins TRBV6-6 to TRBJ2-7; 8 bases are a match to TRBD2. Per germline, CDR1 MNHNY and CDR2 SVGAGI (reference sequence). CDR3 size: 16 residues. V was clipped by 0 bases and J by 3 bases; unmatched bases: 7. CDR3 amino acids: CASSYSVVAGNYEQYF. The CDR3 DNA sequence: TGTGCCAGCAGTTACTCGGTGGTAGCGGGGAACTACGAGCAGTACTTC.

This rearrangement joins TRBV6-4 to TRBJ2-3; D is unresolved. This CDR3 is built from 19 residues. Germline V gives CDR1 MRHNA, CDR2 SNTAGT. V lost 0 bases and J lost 2, with 21 bases in between. The DNA of the CDR3 is TGTGCCAGCAGTGACTCAAGCCTACTCCACCAAACCAACACAGATACGCAGTATTTT. This codes for CASSDSSLLHQTNTDTQYF.

J is TRBJ2-7 and V is TRBV4-3; 9 bases map to TRBD2. The CDR3 has 16 residues. Germline trimming cut 0 bases from V and 2 bases from J; bases unmatched to any gene: 5. The germline CDR1 and CDR2 sequences are LGHNA and YSLEER. The CDR3 coding sequence is TGCGCCAGCAGCCAAGATGGGGCGGGGGGGACCTACGAGCAGTACTTC. It specifies CASSQDGAGGTYEQYF.

The rearrangement joins TRBV11-3 to TRBJ2-1; D remains ambiguous. The CDR3 spans 13 residues. The V gene's germline CDR1 is SGHNT and CDR2 YENEEA. Deletions cut 4 bases from V and 4 bases from J, with 8 bases between. The CDR3 nucleotides are TGTGCCAGCAGCTCATACGCTTACAATGAGCAGTTCTTC. Its protein is CASSSYAYNEQFF.

The V gene is TRBV6-6, the J gene TRBJ2-3; 8 bases are a match to TRBD2. The CDR3 consists of 15 residues. The V and J ends lost 3 bases and 10 bases, in that order; junction bases with no gene match: 12. Germline lookup yields CDR1 MNHNY and CDR2 SVGAGI (reference sequence). The CDR3 is CASSYTGLGAGAQYF. The CDR3 DNA follows: TGTGCCAGCAGTTATACGGGACTAGGGGCCGGGGCGCAGTATTTT.

The rearrangement links TRBV7-6 to TRBJ2-3; TRBD1 matches 11 bases. Trimming cost V 3 bases and J 5 bases; bases outside gene matches: 1. This CDR3 comprises 14 residues. CDR1 and CDR2 (germline): SGHVS, FNYEAQ. Written as DNA, the CDR3 is TGTGCCAGCAGCTTGGGGACAGGGGGAGATACGCAGTATTTT. Residues: CASSLGTGGDTQYF.

This clone was detected only once. The chain couples TRBV28 to TRBJ2-7; unclear D gene. The CDR3 covers 13 residues. V lost 1 base to trimming and J lost 4 bases, with 8 bases between them. CDR1 is MDHEN and CDR2 is SYDVKM in the germline V gene. This CDR3 is CASSLSRWYEQYF. The CDR3 DNA reads TGTGCCAGCAGTTTATCAAGGTGGTACGAGCAGTACTTC.

The CDR3 DNA reads TGTGCCAGTAGGGACAGTGAGGGTCAGCCCCAGCATTTT. Translating it yields CASRDSEGQPQHF. This chain uses TRBV6-1 with TRBJ1-5; 7 bases align to TRBD1. Germline trimming cut 9 bases from V and 6 bases from J; bases unmatched to any gene: 8. The CDR3 spans 13 residues. Germline values: CDR1 MNHNS, CDR2 SASEGT.

In this sample, this clone turned up a few times. The rearrangement joins TRBV30 to TRBJ2-1; D call uncertain. With 1 base removed from V and 4 bases from J, the gap between germline ends came to 8 bases. CDR3 length: 13 amino acids. Germline loops: CDR1 GTSNPN, CDR2 SVGIG (reference sequence). The CDR3 DNA is TGTGCCTGGAGTGCCTCTCAATACAATGAGCAGTTCTTC. It yields the protein CAWSASQYNEQFF. The full variable domain, its missing parts supplied by reference TRBV30 and TRBJ2-1, is SQTIHQWPATLVQPVGSPLSLECTVEGTSNPNLYWYRQAAGRGLQLLFYSVGIGQISSEVPQNLSASRPQDRQFILSSKKLLLSDSGFYLCAWSASQYNEQFFGPGTRLTVL.

This clone has only one observation. The gene calls are TRBV2 and TRBJ2-5, with a weak D call TRBD1 (5 bases). The germline V and J ends were trimmed by 1 base and 7 bases, with 10 bases remaining between them. This CDR3 region has 13 residues. Germline CDR1 reads SNHLY; CDR2 reads FYNNEI. DNA for the CDR3: TGTGCCAGCAGTGAAGACAGGCGTGGGACCCAGTACTTC. Its protein is CASSEDRRGTQYF.

The chain is built from TRBV7-6 and TRBJ1-1, with a weak D call TRBD1 (6 bases). Germline V CDR1 and CDR2: SGHVS, FNYEAQ. The CDR3 covers 15 residues. Trimming took off 3 bases at V and 4 bases at J, with 15 bases between the two ends. CDR3 amino acids: CASSLAGGPGTEAFF. CDR3 nucleotides: TGTGCCAGCAGCTTGGCCGGGGGGCCGGGCACTGAAGCTTTCTTT.

The V call is TRBV6-5, the J call TRBJ2-2; D may match TRBD1 or TRBD2 (5 bases each). The CDR3 is 14 residues long. The V gene lost 5 bases and the J gene lost 3 bases, with 10 bases spanning the gap. CDR1 is MNHEY and CDR2 is SVGAGI in the germline V gene. CDR3 DNA: TGTGCCAGCAGTACCCGAGGGGACACCGGGGAGCTGTTTTTT. This sequence encodes CASSTRGDTGELFF.

The rearrangement links TRBV10-3 to TRBJ1-1; possible D gene TRBD1, 5 bases. Looked up from germline, CDR1 is ENHRY and CDR2 is SYGVKD. V was shortened by 2 bases and J by 4 bases, with 5 bases between the two germline ends. There are 12 residues in the CDR3. The CDR3 bases are TGTGCCATCAGTGAGGGGGCCACTGAAGCTTTCTTT. This codes for CAISEGATEAFF.

The rearrangement joins TRBV11-2 to TRBJ2-1, with TRBD2 matching over 12 bases. J gave up 8 bases and V 3 bases, and 8 bases lay outside the gene matches. From germline, CDR1 is SGHAT and CDR2 FQNNGV. The CDR3 contains 16 residues. The CDR3 DNA reads as TGTGCCAGCAGCTTGGAACTAGCGGGGGGCTCCGATGAGCAGTTCTTC. Translated: CASSLELAGGSDEQFF.

The V call is TRBV5-1, the J call TRBJ2-5; tentative D call: TRBD2 (6 bases). CDR1 and CDR2 from the germline V gene are SGHRS and YFSETQ. The CDR3 length is 13 residues. Deletions cut 4 bases from V and 5 bases from J, with 12 bases between. This chain's CDR3 is CASSQWGEETQYF. DNA of the CDR3: TGCGCCAGCAGCCAATGGGGGGAGGAGACCCAGTACTTC.

This chain connects TRBV19 to TRBJ2-2, with D unresolved. V was trimmed by 1 base and J by 7 bases, leaving 1 base between them. CDR1 LNHDA and CDR2 SQIVND come from the germline V gene (reference sequence). There are 11 residues in the CDR3. Here the CDR3 DNA reads TGTGCCAGTAGTATAGGCGGGGAGCTGTTTTTT. As protein: CASSIGGELFF.

Concerning this clone itself: One end of the junction varies from germline; a read error may be responsible. The V gene is TRBV4-1, the J gene TRBJ2-1; 10 nucleotides match TRBD2. The germline gives CDR1 MGHRA, CDR2 YSYEKL. CDR3 size: 15 residues. The CDR3 DNA reads TGCGCCGGCAGCCACCCGGGACTAGCGAACAATGAGCAGTTCTTC. Translation gives CAGSHPGLANNEQFF.

This rearrangement joins TRBV29-1 to TRBJ1-1; D is possibly TRBD1 (5 bases). The germline gives CDR1 SQVTM, CDR2 ANQGSEA. CDR3 length: 14 amino acids. The V and J ends lost 5 bases and 5 bases respectively, with 18 bases between them. The DNA of the CDR3 is TGCAGCGTTCTTCCCGGGGGTGACGGGACTGAAGCTTTCTTT. This codes for CSVLPGGDGTEAFF.

The gene calls are TRBV19 and TRBJ2-1; the match to TRBD2 covers 11 bases. With V trimmed by 6 bases and J by 2 bases, 3 bases remained unmatched. The germline gives CDR1 LNHDA, CDR2 SQIVND (reference sequence). The CDR3 extends over 15 amino acids. Written as DNA, the CDR3 is TGTGCCAGTAGACTGACTAGCGGGGCCTACAATGAGCAGTTCTTC. The encoded protein is CASRLTSGAYNEQFF.

This clone showed up just once. The chain is built from TRBV11-1 and TRBJ2-1; TRBD1 agrees at 7 bases. The germline V gene has CDR1 SGHAT and CDR2 FQDESV (reference sequence). The CDR3 is 14 amino acids. The V gene end was trimmed by 5 bases and the J gene end by 4 bases; junction bases not matched to a gene: 5. CDR3 sequence: CASSLGGEYNEQFF. CDR3 sequence (DNA): TGTGCCAGCAGCCTAGGGGGCGAGTACAATGAGCAGTTCTTC.

The rearrangement joins TRBV4-1 to TRBJ2-7; tentative D call: TRBD1 (6 bases). V dropped 0 bases and J dropped 1 base, with 10 bases sitting between them. The CDR3 is 15 residues long. CDR1 and CDR2 (germline): MGHRA, YSYEKL. CDR3 loop: CASSQEWDKSYEQYF. The CDR3 nucleotides are TGCGCCAGCAGCCAAGAATGGGACAAATCCTACGAGCAGTACTTC.

This clone is deemed medium-sized (0.01 to 0.1%). Other nucleotide sequences in the sample specify the same CDR3. This chain connects TRBV7-2 to TRBJ2-4, with 7 bases identical to TRBD1. J was trimmed by 0 bases and V by 4 bases; bases with no gene match: 6. The CDR3 covers 16 residues. CDR1 is SGHTA and CDR2 is FQGNSA in the germline V gene. In DNA, the CDR3 is TGTGCCAGCAGCTCAAGTGGGACAGTAGCCAAAAACATTCAGTACTTC. Its translation: CASSSSGTVAKNIQYF.

The V and J genes are TRBV7-2 and TRBJ1-5, with D unresolved. Deletions cut 0 bases from V and 1 base from J, with 10 bases between. CDR1 is SGHTA and CDR2 is FQGNSA in the germline V gene. The CDR3 covers 16 residues. CDR3 loop: CASSLARRGSNQPQHF. The DNA of the CDR3 is TGTGCCAGCAGCTTAGCGCGGCGAGGGAGCAATCAGCCCCAGCATTTT.

In regard to this clone: Germline is not matched at one junction end, which may reflect a read error. The chain uses TRBV30 and TRBJ2-1, with 14 bases fitting TRBD2. The CDR3 sequence is 16 residues long. Germline values: CDR1 GTSNPN, CDR2 SVGIG (reference sequence). This chain's CDR3 is CAWSRRTSGGRNGQFF. DNA of the CDR3: TGTGCCTGGAGTCGCAGGACTAGCGGGGGGCGGAATGGGCAGTTCTTC.